This passage covers 24 T cell receptor beta chains from one sample sequenced in a study of cytotoxic CD8 clonotypes in ibrutinib-treated CLL. Sequencing was performed with immunoSEQ multiplex PCR; in TCRdb, only in-frame clones are kept and a portion is missing. The data contain hundreds of thousands of clones, roughly 71% of them singletons. This specimen consisted of PBMCs, obtained after 36 months of ibrutinib treatment. The receptors come from a human donor with chronic lymphocytic leukemia.

This clone was recorded once. This sequence joins TRBV4-1 and TRBJ1-2; D gene ambiguous. V shed 1 base and J shed 4 bases, with 10 bases lying between them. The CDR3 consists of 14 residues. Germline CDR1 MGHRA, CDR2 YSYEKL. CDR3 DNA sequence: TGCGCCAGCAGCCAAGGCGGCCAAAGCTATGGCTACACCTTC. This codes for CASSQGGQSYGYTF.

The chain carries TRBV5-1 and TRBJ2-1; D is ambiguous. Germline lookup yields CDR1 SGHRS and CDR2 YFSETQ. The CDR3 covers 13 residues. The V end lost 2 bases, the J end lost 2 bases, and 5 bases lay between the germline ends. CDR3 bases: TGCGCCAGCAGCTTCTCTGCCTACAATGAGCAGTTCTTC. Encoded protein: CASSFSAYNEQFF.

In nucleotides, the CDR3 is TGTGCCAGTAGTAGGGACAGGGCCTATAATTCACCCCTCCACTTT. It specifies CASSRDRAYNSPLHF. The V call is TRBV19, the J call TRBJ1-6; 9 positions match TRBD1. After removal of 4 bases from V and 2 bases from J, the junction contained 0 bases not matched to a gene. The germline V gene encodes CDR1 LNHDA and CDR2 SQIVND (reference sequence). This CDR3 contains 15 residues. Full variable domain (rest looked up from reference TRBV19 and TRBJ1-6): DGGITQSPKYLFRKEGQNVTLSCEQNLNHDAMYWYRQDPGQGLRLIYYSQIVNDFQKGDIAEGYSVSREKKESFPLTVTSAQKNPTAFYLCASSRDRAYNSPLHFGNGTRLTVT.

The chain is built from TRBV6-6 and TRBJ1-2; a weak D match, TRBD1 (5 bases). Germline CDR1 reads MNHNY; CDR2 reads SVGAGI (reference sequence). V was cut by 8 bases and J by 5 bases, with 21 bases left in between. CDR3 length: 15 amino acids. CDR3 sequence reads: CASLPGSPGGYGYTF. CDR3 bases: TGTGCCAGCCTCCCAGGGTCGCCCGGGGGGTATGGCTACACCTTC.

The V call is TRBV15, the J call TRBJ1-3; D gene ambiguous. The CDR3 loop spans 15 amino acids. The germline gives CDR1 LNHNV, CDR2 YYDKDF (reference sequence). The ends were cut back, 1 base at V and 4 bases at J, with 11 bases in the middle. CDR3 nucleotide sequence: TGTGCCACCAGCAGAGCGTCTGCTCTGGGAAACACCATATATTTT. It codes for CATSRASALGNTIYF.

The chain couples TRBV7-6 to TRBJ1-3; D remains ambiguous. Germline values: CDR1 SGHVS, CDR2 FNYEAQ. The CDR3 consists of 15 residues. Deletions cut 5 bases from V and 2 bases from J, with 13 bases between. CDR3 sequence (DNA): TGTGCCAGCAGCCCGGAGGGCCTTGCTGGAAACACCATATATTTT. This encodes CASSPEGLAGNTIYF.

The chain employs TRBV2 and TRBJ2-7; no clear D. Trimming stripped 7 bases from V and 1 base from J, with 5 bases between. The V gene's germline CDR1 is SNHLY and CDR2 FYNNEI. This CDR3 has 11 amino acids. DNA for the CDR3: TGTGCCAGCAAGACATCCTACGAGCAGTACTTC. Amino acids: CASKTSYEQYF.

The chain is built from TRBV12-2 and TRBJ1-4. TRBV12-2 is a known pseudogene. The CDR3 is made up of 16 amino acids. CDR3 amino acids: CASRLVPVSVGEKLFF. DNA of the CDR3: TGTGCAAGTCGCTTAGTGCCCGTTAGCGTGGGGGAAAAACTGTTTTTT.

V usage is TRBV19 and J usage is TRBJ2-2; TRBD1 might be the D (5 bases). Germline CDR1 reads LNHDA; CDR2 reads SQIVND (reference sequence). This CDR3 has 14 amino acids. V gave up 6 bases and J gave up 0 bases, with 8 bases separating them. CDR3 in amino acids: CASSARANTGELFF. CDR3 coding DNA: TGTGCCAGTAGCGCCAGGGCGAACACCGGGGAGCTGTTTTTT.

This chain joins TRBV5-6 and TRBJ1-4; D is possibly TRBD1 (6 bases). From germline, CDR1 is SGHDT and CDR2 YYEEEE. The CDR3 is 15 amino acids. V shed 4 bases and J shed 3 bases, with 13 bases lying between them. CDR3 loop: CASSVRQGSNEKLFF. The CDR3 nucleotides are TGTGCCAGCAGCGTCCGTCAGGGGTCTAATGAAAAACTGTTTTTT.

V is TRBV13 and J is TRBJ2-1, with D possibly being TRBD2 (6 bases). The germline V and J ends were trimmed by 3 bases and 2 bases, with 8 bases remaining between them. The CDR3 covers 14 residues. In germline, CDR1 is PRHDT, CDR2 FYEKMQ (reference sequence). The CDR3 loop reads CASSFGGTYNEQFF. CDR3 DNA: TGTGCCAGCAGCTTCGGCGGGACCTACAATGAGCAGTTCTTC.

CDR3 in DNA: TGTGCCAGCAGTGACGGCGACAGGGCGAGGAATGAGCAGTTCTTC. It encodes CASSDGDRARNEQFF. The rearrangement uses TRBV25-1 and TRBJ2-1; 7 bases agree with TRBD1. V was clipped by 3 bases and J by 7 bases; unmatched bases: 9. The germline CDR1 and CDR2 sequences are MGHDK and SYGVNS. This CDR3 is built from 15 residues.

The V call is TRBV4-1, the J call TRBJ2-4, with D unresolved. The CDR3 is made up of 18 amino acids. Germline CDR1 reads MGHRA; CDR2 reads YSYEKL. Trimming shortened V by 1 base and J by 0 bases, and 16 bases separated the two germline ends. The CDR3, as DNA: TGCGCCAGCAGCCAAGGAACCCAAGGCCCTGTAGCCAAAAACATTCAGTACTTC. The encoded protein is CASSQGTQGPVAKNIQYF.

The chain is built from TRBV5-5 and TRBJ2-4; D possibly uses TRBD1 or TRBD2 (6 bases each). This CDR3 comprises 14 residues. Trimming took 4 bases from V and 7 from J, leaving 15 bases between them. Germline-derived CDR1 and CDR2 are SGHKS and YYEKEE (reference sequence). CDR3 amino acids: CASSGWGALNIQYF. Written as DNA, the CDR3 is TGTGCCAGCAGCGGGTGGGGGGCCTTGAACATTCAGTACTTC.

The V gene is TRBV15, the J gene TRBJ2-7; D call uncertain. Per germline, CDR1 LNHNV and CDR2 YYDKDF (reference sequence). V was trimmed by 5 bases and J by 1 base, leaving 12 bases between them. The CDR3 covers 14 residues. The CDR3 DNA follows: TGTGCCACCAGCCCCCAACCCGGATCCTACGAGCAGTACTTC. As protein: CATSPQPGSYEQYF.

V gene TRBV6-1 combines with J gene TRBJ2-3, with D perhaps assigned TRBD1 or TRBD2 (5 bases each). CDR1 is MNHNS, CDR2 SASEGT, per germline. V lost 9 bases, J lost 3 bases, and 19 bases lay in between. The CDR3 is 15 residues long. The chain's CDR3 is CASTHRPGTTDTQYF. CDR3 bases: TGTGCCAGTACCCATCGGCCAGGGACGACAGATACGCAGTATTTT.

V and J are TRBV6-1 and TRBJ2-7, with 7 nucleotides matching TRBD2. From germline, CDR1 is MNHNS and CDR2 SASEGT. Trimming took 4 bases from V and 2 from J; bases not matched to a gene: 5. This CDR3 spans 14 amino acids. This CDR3 is CASSAGRGAYEQYF. CDR3 DNA: TGTGCCAGCAGTGCGGGACGGGGGGCCTACGAGCAGTACTTC.

V gene TRBV18 combines with J gene TRBJ2-2; D gene unclear. CDR3 size: 13 residues. V gave up 3 bases and J gave up 3 bases, with 5 bases separating them. Germline V lookup: CDR1 KGHSH, CDR2 LQKENI. The CDR3 loop is CASSPIDTGELFF. CDR3 coding DNA: TGTGCCAGCTCACCTATCGACACCGGGGAGCTGTTTTTT.

The chain is built from TRBV27 and TRBJ1-3; unclear D gene. Germline V CDR1 and CDR2: MNHEY, SMNVEV (reference sequence). V was clipped by 2 bases and J by 0 bases, with 8 bases between them. The CDR3 sequence is 15 residues long. The CDR3: CASSLRAASGNTIYF. The DNA for the CDR3 is TGTGCCAGCAGTTTAAGGGCAGCCTCTGGAAACACCATATATTTT.

This clone was recorded once. The V gene is TRBV29-1, the J gene TRBJ1-1, with unresolved D. Germline CDR1 reads SQVTM; CDR2 reads ANQGSEA. The CDR3 extends over 13 amino acids. With 2 bases removed from V and 4 bases from J, the gap between germline ends came to 11 bases. In DNA, the CDR3 is TGCAGCGTTGAACGAATTCTTAGCACTGAAGCTTTCTTT. Amino acid sequence: CSVERILSTEAFF.

The chain is built from TRBV9 and TRBJ2-3; the D call may be TRBD1 or TRBD2 (5 bases each). Trimming stripped 4 bases from V and 0 bases from J, with 12 bases between. The CDR3 extends over 15 amino acids. Looked up from germline, CDR1 is SGDLS and CDR2 is YYNGEE. CDR3: CASSNGGSSTDTQYF. CDR3 sequence (DNA): TGTGCCAGCAGCAATGGGGGATCTAGCACAGATACGCAGTATTTT. Looking up the rest from reference TRBV9 and TRBJ2-3 gives the full variable domain: DSGVTQTPKHLITATGQRVTLRCSPRSGDLSVYWYQQSLDQGLQFLIQYYNGEERAKGNILERFSAQQFPDLHSELNLSSLELGDSALYFCASSNGGSSTDTQYFGPGTRLTVL.

The chain uses TRBV9 and TRBJ2-5, with 9 bases identical to TRBD1. The CDR3 is 15 residues long. The V gene's germline CDR1 is SGDLS and CDR2 YYNGEE. V was pared by 3 bases and J by 3 bases, with 6 bases of the junction left unmatched. The CDR3 sequence: CASSGGRTGEETQYF. For the CDR3, the DNA is TGTGCCAGCAGCGGAGGACGGACAGGGGAAGAGACCCAGTACTTC. The full variable domain, completed using reference TRBV9 and TRBJ2-5, is DSGVTQTPKHLITATGQRVTLRCSPRSGDLSVYWYQQSLDQGLQFLIQYYNGEERAKGNILERFSAQQFPDLHSELNLSSLELGDSALYFCASSGGRTGEETQYFGPGTRLLVL.

This clone has only a few counts. The chain is built from TRBV5-1 and TRBJ1-2; D remains ambiguous. V was trimmed by 1 base and J by 0 bases, leaving 7 bases between them. This CDR3 is 14 amino acids long. From germline, CDR1 is SGHRS and CDR2 YFSETQ. Here the CDR3 reads CASSLQGSNYGYTF. CDR3 nucleotide sequence: TGCGCCAGCAGCTTGCAAGGGTCTAACTATGGCTACACCTTC.

In this sample, this clone turned up once. The CDR3 bases are TGTGCCAGCAGCTTTAGGTACACTGAAGCTTTCTTT. Its protein is CASSFRYTEAFF. V and J are TRBV5-5 and TRBJ1-1; no reliable D call. Per germline, CDR1 SGHKS and CDR2 YYEKEE (reference sequence). The CDR3 consists of 12 residues. V lost 2 bases, J lost 3 bases, and 5 bases lay in between.